There are a few counts of the clone carrying this TCR beta chain. Its antigen is as yet unknown. This sample is drawn from a study of shared clonotypes between healthy human individuals. The V end was cut by 4 bases, the J end by 9 bases, with 22 bases between. Germline V lookup: CDR1 MDHEN, CDR2 SYDVKM. The CDR3 is 16 amino acids. Points from the study as a whole: Clonotype sharing among donors was expected to depend on sequencing depth. Shared clonotypes: approximately 4.5% naive CD4, around 3.5% naive CD8, about 2.5% memory CD4, over 0.3% memory CD8.

The repertoire was sequenced with immunoSEQ multiplex PCR; TCRdb's copy has only in-frame clones and lacks some. The repertoire holds approximately 2,300,000 clones, with 85% to 95% as singletons. The receptor was derived from a man in his late teens or twenties in good health. Some clones in this sample may be carry-over from other donors' samples. Input material: naive CD4+ T cells from PBMCs. The sample's subset: CD45RA+ positively selected. The rearrangement joins TRBV28 to TRBJ1-5, with D perhaps TRBD1 (5 bases). CDR3 sequence (DNA): TGTGCCAGCAGTTCTCGACAGCTACCCTCCCAGGGGCCCCAGCATTTT. Amino acid sequence: CASSSRQLPSQGPQHF.